A selection of T cell receptor beta chains follows, all from one sample in a study of shared T cell receptors in the human thymus. Sequenced by immunoSEQ multiplex PCR; TCRdb stores in-frame clones only, minus some. The data show over 650,000 clones, about 87% seen once. The sample was also reused in another study, on human thymus T cells.

The sequencing input was thymocytes. These receptors were collected from a boy under two years old with a congenital heart defect. Each CDR3 is given with its conserved first and last residue. The D gene is left open where the match is weak. Only some rows state a clone size, as once, few, many or a class for expanded clones.

once	TRBD2	TRBV25-1	TRBJ2-5	CASSEWGAGGPEETQYF	TGTGCCAGCAGTGAATGGGGGGCGGGAGGGCCCGAGGAGACCCAGTACTTC
once	TRBD2	TRBV6-6	TRBJ2-1	CASSYWGLAGYNEQFF	TGTGCCAGCAGTTACTGGGGACTAGCGGGATACAATGAGCAGTTCTTC
.	TRBD2	TRBV19	TRBJ2-7	CASSNRPGLAPNYEQYF	TGTGCCAGTAGTAACCGTCCGGGACTAGCGCCTAACTACGAGCAGTACTTC
.	.	TRBV5-6	TRBJ2-7	CASSLQSYEQYF	TGTGCCAGCAGCTTGCAGTCCTACGAGCAGTACTTC
.	.	TRBV10-2	TRBJ2-7	CASRASRSYEQYF	TGCGCCAGCAGGGCTAGCCGTTCCTACGAGCAGTACTTC
.	TRBD2	TRBV11-1	TRBJ2-7	CASSCDRLANTYEQYF	TGTGCCAGCAGCTGTGACAGACTAGCGAATACCTACGAGCAGTACTTC
.	.	TRBV5-1	TRBJ2-7	CASSPHSGSSYEQYF	TGCGCCAGCAGCCCCCATTCGGGGAGCTCTTACGAGCAGTACTTC
.	.	TRBV25-1	TRBJ1-4	CASSAPGRAEKLFF	TGTGCCAGCAGTGCCCCTGGGAGGGCTGAAAAACTGTTTTTT
.	TRBD1	TRBV4-2	TRBJ2-7	CASSRSRDRGKSHEQYF	TGTGCCAGCAGCCGATCAAGAGACAGGGGGAAATCGCACGAGCAGTACTTC
.	TRBD1	TRBV25-1	TRBJ2-1	CASSLKRSDRGGRFF	TGTGCCAGCAGTTTGAAACGATCGGACAGGGGCGGGAGGTTCTTC
.	TRBD2	TRBV14	TRBJ2-7	CASSQIASGRAFVGDYEQYF	TGTGCCAGCAGCCAAATAGCTAGCGGGAGGGCCTTCGTTGGCGACTACGAGCAGTACTTC
.	.	TRBV14	TRBJ2-7	CASSQDFFYEQYF	TGTGCCAGCAGCCAAGATTTCTTCTACGAGCAGTACTTC
few	.	TRBV21-1	TRBJ2-7	CASSKGEGPHEQYF	TGTGCCAGCAGCAAAGGGGAGGGGCCCCACGAGCAGTACTTC
.	TRBD2	TRBV5-4	TRBJ2-7	CASSSMGLAGMEQYF	TGTGCCAGCAGCTCCATGGGACTAGCGGGGATGGAGCAGTACTTC
.	TRBD2	TRBV2	TRBJ2-3	CASRELASGDTQYF	TGTGCCAGCAGGGAGTTGGCTAGCGGGGATACGCAGTATTTT
.	TRBD2	TRBV11-2	TRBJ2-1	CASSERLAGERDNEQFF	TGTGCCAGCAGCGAGCGACTAGCGGGAGAGAGGGACAATGAGCAGTTCTTC
few	.	TRBV6-5	TRBJ2-4	CASMGENIQYF	TGTGCCAGCATGGGCGAAAACATTCAGTACTTC
.	TRBD2	TRBV28	TRBJ2-7	CASSSVRGTTYEQYF	TGTGCCAGCAGTTCTGTGCGGGGGACCACCTACGAGCAGTACTTC
few	TRBD1	TRBV28	TRBJ1-1	CASSSGQANTEAFF	TGTGCCAGCAGTTCGGGACAGGCGAACACTGAAGCTTTCTTT
.	TRBD1	TRBV5-1	TRBJ1-1	CASSLILATGVQVTEAFF	TGCGCCAGCAGCTTGATATTGGCGACAGGGGTGCAGGTCACTGAAGCTTTCTTT
.	TRBD1	TRBV2	TRBJ1-2	CASQNKPGTDSSYGYTF	TGTGCCAGCCAAAACAAACCCGGGACAGATTCTAGCTATGGCTACACCTTC
.	.	TRBV2	TRBJ1-1	CASSESAFF	TGTGCCAGCAGTGAATCTGCTTTCTTT
.	.	TRBV19	TRBJ1-2	CASSIVGRWAIDGYTF	TGTGCCAGTAGTATCGTGGGGCGTTGGGCTATCGACGGCTACACCTTC
.	TRBD1	TRBV7-4	TRBJ2-7	CASRDTGQGADEQYF	TGTGCCAGCAGGGATACTGGACAGGGGGCGGACGAGCAGTACTTC
.	.	TRBV11-2	TRBJ1-2	CASSHGGYGYTF	TGTGCCAGCAGCCACGGAGGGTATGGCTACACCTTC
.	.	TRBV28	TRBJ2-7	CASSLYRRGSTYEQYF	TGTGCCAGCAGTTTATACCGCAGGGGTTCAACCTACGAGCAGTACTTC
once	.	TRBV6-6	TRBJ1-2	CASSYMEGGRDGYTF	TGTGCCAGCAGTTACATGGAGGGTGGACGCGATGGCTACACCTTC
.	TRBD2	TRBV4-3	TRBJ2-5	CASSQGLAEAQETQYF	TGCGCCAGCAGCCAAGGACTAGCGGAGGCACAAGAGACCCAGTACTTC
.	.	TRBV19	TRBJ2-5	CASSIRGEQPPQYF	TGTGCCAGTAGTATCAGGGGTGAACAGCCCCCACAGTACTTC
.	TRBD2	TRBV13	TRBJ2-3	CASRRELTDTQYF	TGTGCCAGCAGGCGGGAGCTCACAGATACGCAGTATTTT
.	.	TRBV6-5	TRBJ2-7	CASTGGISYEQYF	TGTGCCAGCACCGGCGGGATTTCCTACGAGCAGTACTTC
few	TRBD2	TRBV15	TRBJ2-1	CATSLAGYNEQFF	TGTGCCACCAGCCTAGCGGGGTACAATGAGCAGTTCTTC
.	.	TRBV4-3	TRBJ1-4	CASSHRGREKLFF	TGCGCCAGCAGCCATAGAGGGCGTGAAAAACTGTTTTTT
.	.	TRBV27	TRBJ1-1	CASSRTGGPEAFF	TGTGCCAGCAGCCGAACGGGGGGCCCGGAGGCTTTCTTT
once	.	TRBV6-1	TRBJ2-7	CASSELQGPREQYF	TGTGCCAGCAGTGAACTGCAGGGCCCCCGGGAGCAGTACTTC
.	.	TRBV28	TRBJ2-7	CASSLSARKIYEQYF	TGTGCCAGCAGTTTATCGGCTAGAAAAATCTACGAGCAGTACTTC
.	.	TRBV5-5	TRBJ1-1	CASSWGTSMNTEAFF	TGTGCCAGCAGCTGGGGCACCTCTATGAACACTGAAGCTTTCTTT
once	.	TRBV27	TRBJ2-7	CASSVPGYDEQYF	TGTGCCAGCAGTGTTCCCGGGTATGACGAGCAGTACTTC
.	TRBD2	TRBV11-2	TRBJ2-7	CASSLVAGGVDEQYF	TGTGCCAGCAGCTTAGTTGCGGGAGGGGTAGACGAGCAGTACTTC
.	.	TRBV7-9	TRBJ2-3	CASSLALRQGSTDTQYF	TGTGCCAGCAGCTTAGCGCTTCGCCAGGGGAGCACAGATACGCAGTATTTT
few	.	TRBV4-3	TRBJ2-2	CASSQEIEGTGIQKDTGELFF	TGCGCCAGCAGCCAAGAAATAGAGGGAACAGGGATACAGAAGGACACCGGGGAGCTGTTTTTT
.	.	TRBV7-9	TRBJ1-2	CASSLGSSSYGYTF	TGTGCCAGCAGCTTGGGCAGTTCGAGCTATGGCTACACCTTC
.	.	TRBV5-1	TRBJ2-7	CASSVLGESYEQYF	TGCGCCAGCAGCGTACTAGGAGAGTCCTACGAGCAGTACTTC
.	TRBD2	TRBV4-1	TRBJ2-5	CASSQTSGGAETQYF	TGCGCCAGCAGCCAGACTAGCGGGGGGGCGGAGACCCAGTACTTC
few	.	TRBV4-3	TRBJ1-5	CASSREVGQPQHF	TGCGCCAGCAGCCGAGAGGTGGGCCAGCCCCAGCATTTT
.	.	TRBV19	TRBJ1-5	CASSDPGPNQPQHF	TGTGCCAGTAGCGATCCAGGGCCCAATCAGCCCCAGCATTTT
.	TRBD2	TRBV5-1	TRBJ2-1	CASSQSSGTSGRSNEQFF	TGCGCCAGCAGCCAATCCAGTGGCACTAGCGGGAGGAGCAATGAGCAGTTCTTC
.	.	TRBV4-3	TRBJ2-7	CASSRGKGGEQYF	TGCGCCAGCAGCCGAGGAAAGGGGGGGGAGCAGTACTTC
.	.	TRBV5-1	TRBJ2-7	CASSLSPIGYEQYF	TGCGCCAGCAGCTTGTCCCCCATCGGTTACGAGCAGTACTTC
.	.	TRBV6-6	TRBJ1-2	CASSYRLGGYTF	TGTGCCAGCAGCTACAGACTCGGCGGCTACACCTTC
.	.	TRBV11-2	TRBJ2-1	CASSQSGKQFF	TGTGCCAGCAGCCAGTCGGGGAAGCAGTTCTTC
.	TRBD1	TRBV29-1	TRBJ1-2	CSVVGTGRGNGYTF	TGCAGCGTTGTTGGGACAGGGAGGGGTAATGGCTACACCTTC
.	.	TRBV4-3	TRBJ1-1	CASSHRDFGTEAFF	TGCGCCAGCAGCCACCGGGACTTCGGCACTGAAGCTTTCTTT